This TCR beta chain was obtained from a study of early T cells in non-severe SARS-CoV-2 infection. Background on the study: Sequencing of bulk RNA from unsorted whole blood was done, without chain pairing.

Researchers tagged individual cDNA molecules with unique molecular identifiers. TCRdb processed the 5' RACE reads anew with MiXCR; each CDR3 protein has one entry. The sample records some 28,000 distinct CDR3 sequences, about 4.2% being singletons. This CDR3 contains 17 residues. From germline, CDR1 is MGHRA and CDR2 YSYEKL. Trimming removed 0 bases at V and 4 bases at J, with 16 bases between. Study-wide results and caveats: The VDJdb matching leaned toward anti-spike CD8 responses and overlooked private and CD4 specificities.

This clonotype was detected a few times. What it binds is unknown. This clonotype was sampled from an adult who was a healthcare worker with PCR-confirmed SARS-CoV-2 infection or an uninfected control (not recorded which). The chain joins TRBV4-1 to TRBJ1-3, with D perhaps matching TRBD1 (5 bases). Sequenced material: whole blood. The CDR3 here is CASSQDGAGYSGNTIYF. CDR3 nucleotide sequence: TGCGCCAGCAGCCAAGATGGGGCCGGCTATTCGGGAAACACCATATATTTT.